These 16 T cell receptor beta chains came from one sample sequenced in a study of T cell responses to AZD1222 COVID-19 vaccine. Here immunoSEQ multiplex PCR was the method, and the copy in TCRdb shows in-frame clones only, minus some. The sample has 130,000 or so clones; about 86% are singletons. The sample here was peripheral blood, taken 28 days after the second AZD1222 dose. These receptors were taken from an adult who received the AZD1222 COVID-19 vaccine.

The chain uses TRBV2 and TRBJ1-1; TRBD1 aligns across 8 bases. V trimming: 7 bases; J trimming: 1 base; junction bases outside the gene matches: 5. Germline V lookup: CDR1 SNHLY, CDR2 FYNNEI. The CDR3 runs to 14 residues. DNA for the CDR3: TGTGCCAGCACTGACAGGGGACGGAACACTGAAGCTTTCTTT. It is translated as CASTDRGRNTEAFF.

J is TRBJ1-1 and V is TRBV29-1; D gene uncertain. V lost 4 bases to trimming and J lost 3 bases, with 15 bases between them. Germline lookup yields CDR1 SQVTM and CDR2 ANQGSEA. CDR3 length: 14 amino acids. The CDR3 loop reads CSVGIGRRDTEAFF. In nucleotides, the CDR3 is TGCAGCGTTGGGATTGGTAGGCGAGACACTGAAGCTTTCTTT.

A few counts support this clone. The junction differs from germline at one of its ends, possibly a read error. Different DNA sequences within this sample yield the same CDR3. The J gene is TRBJ1-1, the V gene TRBV14; D is undetermined. This CDR3 has 13 residues. Germline assignment: CDR1 SGHDN and CDR2 FVKESK. CDR3 in amino acids: CASSQGLGTEAFF. CDR3 bases: TGTGCCAGCAGTCAAGGTCTGGGCACTGAAGCTTTCTTT. The whole variable domain, filled in from reference TRBV14 and TRBJ1-1, reads EAGVTQFPSHSVIEKGQTVTLRCDPISGHDNLYWYRRVMGKEIKFLLHFVKESKQDESGMPNNRFLAERTGGTYSTLKVQPAELEDSGVYFCASSQGLGTEAFFGQGTRLTVV.

This chain joins TRBV11-2 and TRBJ1-5; D not resolved. Germline CDR1 and CDR2: SGHAT and FQNNGV. This CDR3 is built from 12 residues. V dropped 0 bases and J dropped 16 bases, with 13 bases sitting between them. The DNA for the CDR3 is TGTGCCAGCAGCTTAGATGGCCGAATTCGCCATTTT. This encodes CASSLDGRIRHF.

The chain recombines TRBV3-1 (or the pseudogene TRBV3-2) with TRBJ2-1; 8 nucleotides agree with TRBD1. The V segment lost 3 bases and the J segment 7 bases; nucleotides outside the gene matches: 2. The germline CDR1 and CDR2 sequences are LGHDT and YNNKEL (reference sequence). There are 13 residues in the CDR3. The CDR3 loop is CASSHRTGNEQFF. CDR3 in DNA: TGTGCCAGCAGCCACCGGACAGGGAATGAGCAGTTCTTC.

V is TRBV7-9 and J is TRBJ2-2; 7 nucleotides agree with TRBD1. The germline gives CDR1 SEHNR, CDR2 FQNEAQ (reference sequence). V lost 5 bases to trimming and J lost 0 bases; unmatched junction nucleotides: 9. The CDR3 loop spans 17 amino acids. DNA of the CDR3: TGTGCCAGCAGCCAACCGACAGGGCTCACGAACACCGGGGAGCTGTTTTTT. Translation: CASSQPTGLTNTGELFF.

Many counts were recorded for this clone. The chain has TRBV19 and TRBJ1-2; D perhaps matches TRBD1 (5 bases). Per the germline V gene, CDR1 is LNHDA and CDR2 is SQIVND (reference sequence). The V end lost 0 bases, the J end lost 4 bases, and 9 bases lay between the germline ends. The CDR3 totals 14 residues. Written as DNA, the CDR3 is TGTGCCAGTAGTATAGAGACAGACCCCTATGGCTACACCTTC. Encoded protein: CASSIETDPYGYTF.

The gene calls are TRBV5-8 and TRBJ2-5; the match to TRBD1 covers 7 bases. The CDR3 spans 14 residues. CDR1 is SGHTS and CDR2 is YDEGEE in the germline V gene. J gave up 4 bases and V 4 bases, and 7 bases lay outside the gene matches. The CDR3 nucleotides read TGTGCCAGCAGCGTACCACAGGGGCCAGAGACCCAGTACTTC. The encoded protein is CASSVPQGPETQYF.

This clone was detected once. The V and J genes are TRBV6-1 and TRBJ1-6; D ambiguous. Germline V gene lookup returns CDR1 MNHNS and CDR2 SASEGT. The CDR3 spans 16 residues. V lost 0 bases, J lost 7 bases, and 13 bases lay in between. The CDR3 loop reads CASSEAVGRENSPLHF. DNA for the CDR3: TGTGCCAGCAGTGAAGCCGTGGGGAGGGAGAATTCACCCCTCCACTTT.

The rearrangement links TRBV4-3 to TRBJ1-4; 7 bases line up with TRBD1. The CDR3 spans 15 residues. The trim removed 1 base at V and 7 bases at J, leaving 6 bases unmatched. The germline gives CDR1 LGHNA, CDR2 YSLEER. CDR3 sequence: CASSQVRGGGEKLFF. DNA for the CDR3: TGCGCCAGCAGCCAAGTGAGAGGGGGCGGTGAAAAACTGTTTTTT.

This clone was counted a few times. The rearrangement joins TRBV7-8 to TRBJ1-5; D unclear. Looked up from germline, CDR1 is SGHVS and CDR2 is FQNEAQ. The CDR3 runs 15 residues. V gave up 5 bases and J gave up 3 bases, with 14 bases separating them. As DNA, the CDR3 is TGTGCCAGCAGCCCTAGTTACAGAGACAATCAGCCCCAGCATTTT. Protein product: CASSPSYRDNQPQHF.

This chain joins TRBV3-1 (or the pseudogene TRBV3-2) and TRBJ2-6; TRBD2 might be the D (5 bases). Germline lookup yields CDR1 LGHDT and CDR2 YNNKEL (reference sequence). The germline V and J ends were trimmed by 4 bases and 7 bases, with 11 bases remaining between them. This CDR3 is 14 amino acids long. The CDR3 DNA is TGTGCCAGCAGCCCTCGCGGGTTAGCCAACGTCCTGACTTTC. It encodes CASSPRGLANVLTF.

The chain couples TRBV19 to TRBJ1-2; a possible D gene is TRBD1 (5 bases). V shed 8 bases and J shed 2 bases, with 9 bases lying between them. Germline CDR1 and CDR2: LNHDA and SQIVND (reference sequence). The CDR3 is 12 residues long. The CDR3 coding sequence is TGTGCCAGTTCAGACAGAAACTATGGCTACACCTTC. Amino acids: CASSDRNYGYTF. Full variable domain (rest looked up from reference TRBV19 and TRBJ1-2): DGGITQSPKYLFRKEGQNVTLSCEQNLNHDAMYWYRQDPGQGLRLIYYSQIVNDFQKGDIAEGYSVSREKKESFPLTVTSAQKNPTAFYLCASSDRNYGYTFGSGTRLTVV.

This chain's CDR3 is CASSSQGSGANVLTF. CDR3 bases: TGTGCCAGCAGTTCTCAGGGGTCTGGGGCCAACGTCCTGACTTTC. V and J are TRBV28 and TRBJ2-6, with D possibly matching TRBD1 (6 bases). In germline, CDR1 is MDHEN, CDR2 SYDVKM. Trimming cost V 4 bases and J 1 base, with 8 bases left between them. This CDR3 is built from 15 residues.

In its sample, this clone was seen a few times. The chain combines TRBV27 with TRBJ1-5; D unresolved. Germline loops: CDR1 MNHEY, CDR2 SMNVEV (reference sequence). The V end was cut by 6 bases, the J end by 0 bases, with 15 bases between. CDR3 size: 16 residues. The CDR3 spells CASRAEEFYSNQPQHF. In DNA form, the CDR3 reads TGTGCCAGCAGGGCCGAGGAGTTTTATAGCAATCAGCCCCAGCATTTT.

Only one count was recorded for this clone. This chain links TRBV19 with TRBJ2-3; D ambiguous. The germline V gene encodes CDR1 LNHDA and CDR2 SQIVND (reference sequence). Trimming removed 2 bases at V and 2 bases at J, with 11 bases between. This CDR3 has 15 residues. DNA of the CDR3: TGTGCCAGTAGTATACAGGCCGGATACACAGATACGCAGTATTTT. This encodes CASSIQAGYTDTQYF.